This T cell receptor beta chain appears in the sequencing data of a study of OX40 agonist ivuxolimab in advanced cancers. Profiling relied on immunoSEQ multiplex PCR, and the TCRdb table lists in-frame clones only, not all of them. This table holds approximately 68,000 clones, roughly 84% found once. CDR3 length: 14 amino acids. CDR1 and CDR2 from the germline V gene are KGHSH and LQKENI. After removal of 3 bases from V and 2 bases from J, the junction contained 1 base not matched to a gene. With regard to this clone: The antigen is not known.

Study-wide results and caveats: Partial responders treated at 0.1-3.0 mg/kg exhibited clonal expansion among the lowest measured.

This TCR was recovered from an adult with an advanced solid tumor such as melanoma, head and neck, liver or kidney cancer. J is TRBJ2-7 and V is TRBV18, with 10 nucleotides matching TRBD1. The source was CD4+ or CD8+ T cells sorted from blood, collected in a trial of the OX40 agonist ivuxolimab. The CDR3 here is CASSPDRGAYEQYF. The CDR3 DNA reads TGTGCCAGCTCACCGGACAGGGGGGCCTACGAGCAGTACTTC.